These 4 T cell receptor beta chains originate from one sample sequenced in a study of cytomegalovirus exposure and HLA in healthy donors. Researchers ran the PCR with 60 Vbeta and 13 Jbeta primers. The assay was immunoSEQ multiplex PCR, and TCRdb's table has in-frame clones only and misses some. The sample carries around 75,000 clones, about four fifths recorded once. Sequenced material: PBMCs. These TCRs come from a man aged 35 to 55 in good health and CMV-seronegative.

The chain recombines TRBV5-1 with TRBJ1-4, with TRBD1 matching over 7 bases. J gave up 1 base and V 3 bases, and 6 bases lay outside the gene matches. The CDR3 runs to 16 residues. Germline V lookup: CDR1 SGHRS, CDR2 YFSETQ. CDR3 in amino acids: CASSWRGTVTNEKLFF. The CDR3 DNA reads TGCGCCAGCAGCTGGAGGGGGACAGTAACTAATGAAAAACTGTTTTTT.

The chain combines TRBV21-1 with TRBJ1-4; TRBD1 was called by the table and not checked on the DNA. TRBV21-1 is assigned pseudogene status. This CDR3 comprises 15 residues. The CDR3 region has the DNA TGTGCCAGCGCGCTTCCGGGACAGTGTAATGAAAAACTGTTTTTT. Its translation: CASALPGQCNEKLFF.

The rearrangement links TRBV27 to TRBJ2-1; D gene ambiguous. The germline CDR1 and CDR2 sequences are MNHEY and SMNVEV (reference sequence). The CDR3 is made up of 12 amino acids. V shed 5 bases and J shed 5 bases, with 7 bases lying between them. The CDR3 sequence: CASSPNNNEQFF. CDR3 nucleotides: TGTGCCAGCAGTCCGAACAACAATGAGCAGTTCTTC.

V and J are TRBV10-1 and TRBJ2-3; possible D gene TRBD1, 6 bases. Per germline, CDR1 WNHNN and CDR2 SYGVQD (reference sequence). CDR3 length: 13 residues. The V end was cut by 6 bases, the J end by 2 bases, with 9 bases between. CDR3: CASRDRDTDTQYF. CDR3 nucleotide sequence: TGCGCCAGCAGGGACAGAGACACAGATACGCAGTATTTT.